A single sample is the source of the 20 T cell receptor beta chains below, sequenced in a study of regulatory T cells in long-lasting Graves disease. Time point denoted: newly diagnosed GD, antithyroid drugs for less than 3 months. PBMC-extracted RNA yielded the TCR library. Construction of the TCR beta libraries employed iRepertoire HTBI primers in conjunction with Arm-PCR of CDR3 regions. MiXCR, applied by TCRdb to the multiplex PCR reads, yields one record per CDR3 protein. The sample gives under 450,000 distinct CDR3 sequences, 10% to 15% of which show up once; around 18% is in the top ten. These data were also filed under a second study, of T cells in Graves' hyperthyroidism and ophthalmopathy.

The source was peripheral blood mononuclear cells (PBMCs), collected at new diagnosis, from a patient treated with antithyroid drugs. Receptors were obtained from a woman in her late teens or twenties with Graves disease.

In its sample, this clonotype was seen many times. The chain uses TRBV2 and TRBJ2-1; the match to TRBD1 covers 11 bases. V lost 6 bases, J lost 4 bases, and 5 bases stayed unmatched. CDR1 SNHLY and CDR2 FYNNEI come from the germline V gene. There are 15 residues in the CDR3. CDR3 loop: CASSSRDRGYNEQFF. In DNA form, the CDR3 reads TGTGCCAGCAGCTCAAGGGACAGGGGGTACAATGAGCAGTTCTTC.

The J gene is TRBJ2-1, the V gene TRBV4-3; D uncertain. V was shortened by 3 bases and J by 5 bases, with 8 bases between the two germline ends. CDR3 length: 13 amino acids. The V gene's germline CDR1 is LGHNA and CDR2 YSLEER. CDR3 DNA: TGCGCCAGCAGCCACCACGAGAACAATGAGCAGTTCTTC. This encodes CASSHHENNEQFF.

This clonotype was seen repeatedly, ten times or more. The chain recombines TRBV5-5 with TRBJ2-7, with 7 positions matching TRBD2. The V gene end was trimmed by 2 bases and the J gene end by 0 bases; junction bases not matched to a gene: 5. CDR3 length equals 15 residues. The germline CDR1 and CDR2 sequences are SGHKS and YYEKEE (reference sequence). CDR3 in amino acids: CASSFSRGSSYEQYV. CDR3 nucleotide sequence: TGTGCCAGCAGCTTCTCGCGGGGGAGCTCCTACGAGCAGTACGTC.

This clonotype showed up many times. The gene calls are TRBV12-3 or TRBV12-4 and TRBJ1-2; D not resolved. The CDR3 loop spans 13 amino acids. Trimming took off 4 bases at V and 3 bases at J, with 9 bases between the two ends. Written as DNA, the CDR3 is TGTGCCAGCAGTTATGGCAGACACTATGGCTACACCTTC. Translated, it gives CASSYGRHYGYTF.

This sequence joins TRBV29-1 and TRBJ1-6, with D tentatively TRBD1 (5 bases). V lost 6 bases and J 8 bases, leaving 29 bases between the germline ends. CDR1 is SQVTM and CDR2 is ANQGSEA in the germline V gene. The CDR3 covers 18 residues. CDR3 loop: CSVPANRPVAKGYSPLHF. CDR3 sequence (DNA): TGCAGCGTACCGGCGAATCGGCCTGTAGCTAAGGGGTATTCACCCCTCCACTTT.

Of note for this clonotype: A much larger clone sits a single nucleotide away, making a read error possible. V gene TRBV12-3 or TRBV12-4 combines with J gene TRBJ1-2, with no clear D. The CDR3 is 12 amino acids. CDR3 DNA sequence: TGTGTAGTTGCGGAGGTGGGCTATGGCTACACCTTC. It codes for CVVAEVGYGYTF.

This sequence joins TRBV20-1 and TRBJ1-1; 7 bases align to TRBD1. The CDR3 is made up of 14 amino acids. Germline values: CDR1 DFQATT, CDR2 SNEGSKA (reference sequence). The V gene end was trimmed by 5 bases and the J gene end by 3 bases; junction bases not matched to a gene: 9. The CDR3 loop reads CSAQRDSSDTEAFF. The CDR3 nucleotides read TGCAGTGCTCAGCGGGACAGTAGCGACACTGAAGCTTTCTTT.

This clonotype was detected ten times or more. This chain uses TRBV10-3 with TRBJ2-3; maybe TRBD2 (6 bases). CDR1 is ENHRY and CDR2 is SYGVKD in the germline V gene. The CDR3 covers 14 residues. V lost 7 bases and J lost 10, with 21 bases in between. As DNA, the CDR3 is TGTGCCATCACCCGCGGGACCCGCACCGAGGCGCAGTATTTT. Protein sequence: CAITRGTRTEAQYF.

This clonotype was recorded many times. The chain employs TRBV5-1 and TRBJ1-1; no clear D. This CDR3 has 16 residues. V was clipped by 4 bases and J by 0 bases, with 16 bases between them. Germline V lookup: CDR1 SGHRS, CDR2 YFSETQ. CDR3 residues: CASSPWSGRMNTEAFF. The CDR3 region has the DNA TGCGCCAGCAGCCCATGGTCCGGGAGAATGAACACTGAAGCTTTCTTT.

This clonotype was seen at least ten times. The chain uses TRBV7-9 and TRBJ1-6; TRBD1 matches at 8 bases. The CDR3 contains 16 residues. V gave up 6 bases and J gave up 5 bases; unmatched junction bases: 9. CDR1 SEHNR and CDR2 FQNEAQ come from the germline V gene (reference sequence). CDR3 sequence reads: CASRTWDRLHNSPLHF. Written as DNA, the CDR3 is TGTGCCAGCAGGACCTGGGACAGGCTGCATAATTCACCCCTCCACTTT.

This clonotype showed up many times. V is TRBV27 and J is TRBJ1-1; 8 nucleotides agree with TRBD1. Trimming removed 4 bases from V and 1 base from J; junction bases left unmatched: 5. CDR3 size: 15 residues. CDR1 and CDR2 from the germline V gene are MNHEY and SMNVEV (reference sequence). CDR3 DNA sequence: TGTGCCAGCAGTTGGAGGACAGGGTGGAACACTGAAGCTTTCTTT. Translating gives CASSWRTGWNTEAFF.

Ten or more counts support this clonotype. This chain links TRBV18 with TRBJ1-2; no clear D. V was shortened by 0 bases and J by 4 bases, with 12 bases between the two germline ends. CDR1 is KGHSH, CDR2 LQKENI, per germline. The CDR3 is made up of 15 amino acids. CDR3 residues: CASSPPGYMFYGYTF. CDR3 DNA sequence: TGTGCCAGCTCACCACCAGGGTATATGTTCTATGGCTACACCTTC.

This clonotype was observed at least ten times. The genes are TRBV11-2 and TRBJ2-7; D possibly corresponds to TRBD1 (6 bases). V lost 2 bases, J lost 4 bases, and 15 bases lay in between. Per germline, CDR1 SGHAT and CDR2 FQNNGV. The length of the CDR3 is 15 residues. The CDR3 reads CASSLLTGNLYEQYF. The DNA of the CDR3 is TGTGCCAGCAGCTTACTTACAGGGAATTTGTACGAGCAGTACTTC.

In its sample, this clonotype was seen many times. CDR3 sequence: CSARDEGQATLRSSYTF. The DNA of the CDR3 is TGCAGTGCTAGAGATGAAGGACAGGCAACTCTTAGATCGAGCTACACCTTC. This chain connects TRBV20-1 to TRBJ1-2; 7 nucleotides line up with TRBD1. V was clipped by 0 bases and J by 9 bases; unmatched bases: 19. Germline V CDR1 and CDR2: DFQATT, SNEGSKA (reference sequence). The CDR3 loop spans 17 amino acids.

This clonotype was seen at least ten times. V gene TRBV2 combines with J gene TRBJ2-1; D perhaps matches TRBD2 (7 bases). Germline V CDR1 and CDR2: SNHLY, FYNNEI. This CDR3 contains 15 residues. Trimming removed 5 bases at V and 4 bases at J, with 15 bases between. CDR3 region: CASSLLKGGYNEQFF. DNA for the CDR3: TGTGCCAGCAGTCTACTTAAGGGGGGGTACAATGAGCAGTTCTTC.

This clonotype showed up many times. V is TRBV20-1 and J is TRBJ1-3; tentative D call: TRBD1 (5 bases). The V end was cut by 0 bases, the J end by 0 bases, with 12 bases between. The CDR3 has 16 amino acids. Germline V gene sequence: CDR1 DFQATT, CDR2 SNEGSKA (reference sequence). The CDR3 spells CSARDPQGSSGNTIYF. CDR3 sequence (DNA): TGCAGTGCTAGAGATCCGCAGGGATCCTCTGGAAACACCATATATTTT.

This clonotype showed up many times. The chain couples TRBV29-1 to TRBJ1-1, with 10 bases identical to TRBD1. Per the germline V gene, CDR1 is SQVTM and CDR2 is ANQGSEA. This CDR3 is built from 15 residues. Trimming cost V 1 base and J 5 bases; bases outside gene matches: 7. The CDR3 here is CSVEGSDRGPTEAFF. CDR3 coding DNA: TGCAGCGTTGAAGGAAGCGACAGGGGGCCTACTGAAGCTTTCTTT.

This clonotype has ten or more counts. The gene calls are TRBV30 and TRBJ1-4; D remains ambiguous. Germline values: CDR1 GTSNPN, CDR2 SVGIG (reference sequence). V gave up 0 bases and J gave up 10 bases, with 6 bases separating them. The CDR3 loop spans 11 amino acids. For the CDR3, the DNA is TGTGCCTGGAGTGTAAAGGGAAAACTGTTTTTT. It encodes CAWSVKGKLFF.

This clonotype has ten or more counts. The chain links TRBV5-8 to TRBJ2-3, with TRBD2 matching 11 bases. This CDR3 has 16 residues. J was trimmed by 1 base and V by 4 bases; bases with no gene match: 5. Germline CDR1 and CDR2: SGHTS and YDEGEE. The CDR3 region is CASSPGTSGRTDTQYF. The DNA of the CDR3 is TGTGCCAGCAGCCCCGGGACTAGCGGACGCACAGATACGCAGTATTTT.

This clonotype was seen repeatedly, ten times or more. The chain links TRBV7-8 to TRBJ2-2; 7 bases are shared with TRBD2. Trimming cost V 3 bases and J 7 bases; bases outside gene matches: 5. The CDR3 has 14 amino acids. The V gene's germline CDR1 is SGHVS and CDR2 FQNEAQ. CDR3 loop: CASSFRLALGELFF. CDR3 nucleotide sequence: TGTGCCAGCAGCTTTCGACTAGCACTCGGGGAGCTGTTTTTT.